Listed here are 24 T cell receptor beta chains from one sample, sequenced in a study of blood T cell repertoires in COVID-19. Sequencing was performed with immunoSEQ multiplex PCR; in TCRdb, only in-frame clones are kept and a portion is missing. The data hold tens of thousands of clones, with around 86% observed a single time. What was sequenced was peripheral blood. These receptors were taken from a woman older than 75 with active or convalescent COVID-19.

This sequence joins TRBV20-1 and TRBJ2-7, with D possibly being TRBD2 (5 bases). V was cut by 3 bases and J by 4 bases, with 22 bases left in between. The CDR3 covers 16 residues. The germline gives CDR1 DFQATT, CDR2 SNEGSKA (reference sequence). The CDR3 region has the DNA TGCAGTGCTAGTGGAAGCGCGGGTGACCACGTTTACGAGCAGTACTTC. The encoded protein is CSASGSAGDHVYEQYF.

The rearrangement joins TRBV27 to TRBJ2-7, with 8 bases aligning to TRBD2. The germline gives CDR1 MNHEY, CDR2 SMNVEV (reference sequence). The V segment lost 0 bases and the J segment 3 bases; nucleotides outside the gene matches: 7. This CDR3 has 16 residues. CDR3 in amino acids: CASSLSSAGGRYEQYF. The CDR3 coding sequence is TGTGCCAGCAGTTTATCGTCGGCGGGGGGTCGCTACGAGCAGTACTTC.

In DNA form, the CDR3 reads TGTGCCATCAGTGAGTCTGCAGATGAAGCTTTCTTT. It encodes CAISESADEAFF. This chain connects TRBV10-3 to TRBJ1-1; D is unclear. The V gene's germline CDR1 is ENHRY and CDR2 SYGVKD. V was trimmed by 0 bases and J by 7 bases, leaving 6 bases between them. The CDR3 loop spans 12 amino acids.

The CDR3 spells CASSVITKNIQYF. DNA for the CDR3: TGTGCCAGCAGCGTCATCACTAAAAACATTCAGTACTTC. The chain joins TRBV6-5 to TRBJ2-4; D is undetermined. V was clipped by 6 bases and J by 4 bases, with 10 bases between them. CDR1 and CDR2 (germline): MNHEY, SVGAGI. The CDR3 is 13 amino acids.

The DNA of the CDR3 is TGTGCCAGCAGCGTCGGGACTAGCGGGTACAATGAGCAGTTCTTC. As protein: CASSVGTSGYNEQFF. J is TRBJ2-1 and V is TRBV9; 12 positions match TRBD2. V was clipped by 2 bases and J by 4 bases; unmatched bases: 1. Germline CDR1 is SGDLS and CDR2 is YYNGEE. CDR3 size: 15 residues.

The chain recombines TRBV24-1 with TRBJ2-3; 8 nucleotides align to TRBD1. Germline V gene data show CDR1 as KGHDR and CDR2 as SFDVKD. The CDR3 is 15 residues long. V shed 4 bases and J 4 bases; nucleotides not matched to a gene: 6. The CDR3 region has the DNA TGTGCCACCAGTGACCCGGACAGGGACTCAGATACGCAGTATTTT. Translating gives CATSDPDRDSDTQYF.

The CDR3 bases are TGTGCCAGCATCGAGGGGGCAGAGTACGAGCAGTACTTC. Translation: CASIEGAEYEQYF. The chain links TRBV21-1 to TRBJ2-7; the table calls TRBD1, which could not be checked here. TRBV21-1 corresponds to a pseudogene. This CDR3 is 13 amino acids long.

The CDR3: CASTSRTGRGYTF. CDR3 nucleotide sequence: TGTGCCAGCACTTCTCGGACAGGGCGCGGCTACACCTTC. The gene calls are TRBV28 and TRBJ1-2, with TRBD1 matching 8 bases. Germline V gene lookup returns CDR1 MDHEN and CDR2 SYDVKM. This CDR3 comprises 13 residues. The V and J ends lost 7 bases and 8 bases, in that order; junction bases with no gene match: 9.

The chain combines TRBV11-1 with TRBJ2-3; TRBD1 aligns across 9 bases. The CDR3 is 15 residues long. The germline V gene has CDR1 SGHAT and CDR2 FQDESV (reference sequence). J gave up 4 bases and V 3 bases, and 5 bases lay outside the gene matches. For the CDR3, the DNA is TGTGCCAGCAGCTTCGCGAGGACAGGGGCAGATACGCAGTATTTT. Translating gives CASSFARTGADTQYF.

J is TRBJ1-1 and V is TRBV18; D remains unclear. Germline CDR1 KGHSH, CDR2 LQKENI. The V end was cut by 3 bases, the J end by 4 bases, with 9 bases between. CDR3 length: 13 residues. CDR3 coding DNA: TGTGCCAGCTCACCCGTTCGGGGCACTGAAGCTTTCTTT. Translation: CASSPVRGTEAFF.

The table lists this clone with a few counts. The V call is TRBV19, the J call TRBJ2-7; 8 nucleotides line up with TRBD2. From germline, CDR1 is LNHDA and CDR2 SQIVND (reference sequence). V lost 4 bases, J lost 1 base, and 9 bases stayed unmatched. CDR3 length: 16 residues. For the CDR3, the DNA is TGTGCCAGTAGTAGGGACCATACTAGCGGTTCCTACGAGCAGTACTTC. Its translation: CASSRDHTSGSYEQYF.

The rearrangement links TRBV6-2 or TRBV6-3 to TRBJ2-5, with TRBD2 matching over 8 bases. Germline assignment: CDR1 MNHEY and CDR2 SVGEGT. V lost 4 bases to trimming and J lost 2 bases; unmatched junction nucleotides: 9. This CDR3 has 16 amino acids. The CDR3 is CASSFTSGGLQETQYF. CDR3 nucleotides: TGTGCCAGCAGTTTTACTAGCGGAGGCCTACAAGAGACCCAGTACTTC.

This chain joins TRBV7-9 and TRBJ1-2, with D perhaps matching TRBD1 (5 bases). Germline V gene data show CDR1 as SEHNR and CDR2 as FQNEAQ (reference sequence). The germline V and J ends were trimmed by 1 base and 5 bases, with 14 bases remaining between them. The CDR3 runs to 15 residues. The CDR3 coding sequence is TGTGCCAGCAGCTTAGTTACAGGAGAAACTTATGGCTACACCTTC. Its protein is CASSLVTGETYGYTF. Full variable domain (rest looked up from reference TRBV7-9 and TRBJ1-2): DTGVSQNPRHKITKRGQNVTFRCDPISEHNRLYWYRQTLGQGPEFLTYFQNEAQLEKSRLLSDRFSAERPKGSFSTLEIQRTEQGDSAMYLCASSLVTGETYGYTFGSGTRLTVV.

The chain carries TRBV11-1 and TRBJ2-7, with a tentative D call TRBD1 (5 bases). V was shortened by 4 bases and J by 3 bases, with 7 bases between the two germline ends. CDR1 is SGHAT and CDR2 is FQDESV in the germline V gene (reference sequence). This CDR3 is 12 amino acids long. The CDR3 region is CASSSDSYEQYF. CDR3 sequence (DNA): TGTGCCAGCAGCTCAGACAGCTACGAGCAGTACTTC.

The chain combines TRBV7-2 with TRBJ2-3; TRBD2 matches at 10 bases. Germline V lookup: CDR1 SGHTA, CDR2 FQGNSA. The CDR3 totals 15 residues. The J segment lost 4 bases and the V segment lost 1 base, leaving 2 bases of the junction unmatched. CDR3 DNA: TGTGCCAGCAGCTTAGTAGCGGGGGGACCAGATACGCAGTATTTT. Protein: CASSLVAGGPDTQYF. The entire variable domain, with the rest obtained from reference TRBV7-2 and TRBJ2-3, is as follows: GAGVSQSPSNKVTEKGKDVELRCDPISGHTALYWYRQSLGQGLEFLIYFQGNSAPDKSGLPSDRFSAERTGGSVSTLTIQRTQQEDSAVYLCASSLVAGGPDTQYFGPGTRLTVL.

The V gene is TRBV4-2, the J gene TRBJ2-3; D remains ambiguous. The CDR3 runs to 16 residues. The V gene lost 0 bases and the J gene lost 8 bases, with 18 bases spanning the gap. Germline loops: CDR1 LGHNA, CDR2 YNFKEQ. In DNA, the CDR3 is TGTGCCAGCAGCCAAGATGTCGGCCCCAAAAGAGGTACGCAGTATTTT. Translated: CASSQDVGPKRGTQYF.

This clone is medium-sized. This sequence joins TRBV4-3 and TRBJ2-3; 8 bases line up with TRBD2. The CDR3 consists of 17 residues. Germline V gene data show CDR1 as LGHNA and CDR2 as YSLEER. V lost 0 bases to trimming and J lost 7 bases; unmatched junction nucleotides: 12. The CDR3 DNA reads as TGCGCCAGCAGCCAAGATCCCTCTAGCGGGCCCAGTAATACGCAGTATTTT. Amino acids: CASSQDPSSGPSNTQYF.

V is TRBV19 and J is TRBJ1-1, with D possibly matching TRBD1 (6 bases). The CDR3 has 16 residues. The ends were cut back, 4 bases at V and 1 base at J, with 16 bases in the middle. Germline assignment: CDR1 LNHDA and CDR2 SQIVND (reference sequence). The CDR3 coding sequence is TGTGCCAGTAGTACCGACCCTGGACAGACGAACACTGAAGCTTTCTTT. It codes for CASSTDPGQTNTEAFF.

The chain employs TRBV4-1 and TRBJ2-7, with D hard to call. Trimming removed 8 bases at V and 5 bases at J, with 10 bases between. Germline V lookup: CDR1 MGHRA, CDR2 YSYEKL. The CDR3 has 11 residues. CDR3 sequence: CASGGPNEQYF. CDR3 DNA: TGCGCCAGCGGCGGCCCCAACGAGCAGTACTTC.

The chain combines TRBV4-2 with TRBJ2-1, with 13 bases matching TRBD2. CDR1 is LGHNA, CDR2 YNFKEQ, per germline. Losses at the gene ends were 4 bases for V and 7 bases for J; bases not matched to a gene: 13. The CDR3 is 18 residues long. Here the CDR3 reads CASSPKVLAGGPGNEQFF. The CDR3 DNA is TGTGCCAGCAGCCCCAAGGTACTAGCGGGAGGGCCGGGTAATGAGCAGTTCTTC.

The chain uses TRBV10-3 and TRBJ1-6; D perhaps matches TRBD1 (5 bases). Looked up from germline, CDR1 is ENHRY and CDR2 is SYGVKD. V was cut by 6 bases and J by 5 bases, with 17 bases left in between. This CDR3 has 16 residues. CDR3 amino acids: CAIRPLWTRNNSPLHF. The CDR3 region has the DNA TGTGCCATCAGACCACTTTGGACACGTAATAATTCACCCCTCCACTTT.

The V and J genes are TRBV7-2 and TRBJ1-2; D is ambiguous. The CDR3 has 14 amino acids. Germline values: CDR1 SGHTA, CDR2 FQGNSA. Trimming left V 1 base short and J 4 bases short, with 10 bases between. The CDR3 protein is CASSLGGTSYGYTF. The CDR3 DNA is TGTGCCAGCAGCTTAGGTGGCACCAGCTATGGCTACACCTTC.

The chain is built from TRBV2 and TRBJ2-2; 9 bases map to TRBD1. The V gene end was trimmed by 5 bases and the J gene end by 1 base; junction bases not matched to a gene: 5. The CDR3 runs to 16 residues. CDR1 and CDR2 from the germline V gene are SNHLY and FYNNEI. The CDR3 DNA follows: TGTGCCAGCAGTCCACAGGGGGCTCTGAACACCGGGGAGCTGTTTTTT. It translates to CASSPQGALNTGELFF.

V usage is TRBV7-9 and J usage is TRBJ1-2; the D gene is possibly TRBD1 (5 bases). Trimming took off 5 bases at V and 0 bases at J, with 10 bases between the two ends. Germline CDR1 SEHNR, CDR2 FQNEAQ (reference sequence). There are 14 residues in the CDR3. CDR3 nucleotide sequence: TGTGCCAGCAGCCAGACAGAGACTAACTATGGCTACACCTTC. Amino acids: CASSQTETNYGYTF.